The 15 T cell receptor beta chains reported below all come from one sample, sequenced in a study of regulatory T cells in long-lasting Graves disease. Time point reported: newly diagnosed GD, antithyroid drugs for less than 3 months. PBMCs provided the RNA from which the TCR library was made. For TCR beta, libraries came from iRepertoire HTBI primers and Arm-PCR of CDR3 regions. TCRdb reprocessed the multiplex PCR reads with MiXCR, giving one entry per CDR3 protein. The sample consists of approximately 480,000 distinct CDR3 sequences, under 20% of them appearing once. The same data also contributed to another study, on T cells in Graves' hyperthyroidism and ophthalmopathy.

The sequencing here drew on peripheral blood mononuclear cells (PBMCs), taken at new diagnosis, from a patient treated with antithyroid drugs. The receptors were gathered from a man in his forties with Graves disease.

This clonotype was observed a few times. One end of the junction is discordant with germline, which a read error may explain. The V call is TRBV5-4, the J call TRBJ1-6; 9 bases fit TRBD1. The CDR3 extends over 15 amino acids. Germline assignment: CDR1 SGHNT and CDR2 YYREEE (reference sequence). CDR3 loop: CASSQTGQGNPPLHF. DNA of the CDR3: TGTGCCAGCAGCCAGACGGGACAGGGTAATCCACCCCTCCACTTT.

This clonotype was observed a handful of times. The chain employs TRBV6-2 or TRBV6-3 and TRBJ2-1, with 10 positions matching TRBD2. The V gene's germline CDR1 is MNHEY and CDR2 SVGEGT. V was clipped by 8 bases and J by 8 bases; unmatched bases: 12. The CDR3 loop spans 15 amino acids. The CDR3 region is CASSWGGLAVDEQFF. DNA of the CDR3: TGTGCCAGCTCATGGGGAGGACTAGCGGTTGATGAGCAGTTCTTC.

The chain joins TRBV6-5 to TRBJ1-1; D uncertain. The V gene lost 0 bases and the J gene lost 4 bases, with 15 bases spanning the gap. This CDR3 comprises 16 residues. Germline-derived CDR1 and CDR2 are MNHEY and SVGAGI. Here the CDR3 DNA reads TGTGCCAGCAGTTACTCTGGTTACGGGGAGGGCACTGAAGCTTTCTTT. Amino acids: CASSYSGYGEGTEAFF.

A few counts support this clonotype. The chain joins TRBV28 to TRBJ2-2, with 9 bases that match TRBD1. The CDR3 sequence is 18 residues long. CDR1 and CDR2 from the germline V gene are MDHEN and SYDVKM. With 6 bases clipped from V and 4 bases from J, the junction kept 15 bases outside the gene matches. The CDR3 here is CASSPSRDRVRFTGELFF. The CDR3 nucleotides are TGTGCCAGCAGCCCAAGCCGGGACAGGGTTAGGTTCACCGGGGAGCTGTTTTTT. Based on the CDR3 plus reference TRBV28 and TRBJ2-2, the full variable domain is DVKVTQSSRYLVKRTGEKVFLECVQDMDHENMFWYRQDPGLGLRLIYFSYDVKMKEKGDIPEGYSVSREKKERFSLILESASTNQTSMYLCASSPSRDRVRFTGELFFGEGSRLTVL.

V usage is TRBV5-1 and J usage is TRBJ2-5, with 7 bases aligning to TRBD2. This CDR3 contains 15 residues. After removal of 1 base from V and 5 bases from J, the junction contained 8 bases not matched to a gene. Germline V CDR1 and CDR2: SGHRS, YFSETQ. CDR3 coding DNA: TGCGCCAGCAGCTTGCGCCCGGGAGGAGTTGAGACCCAGTACTTC. Translation: CASSLRPGGVETQYF.

V gene TRBV20-1 combines with J gene TRBJ2-7, with a tentative D call TRBD1 (5 bases). The CDR3 spans 13 residues. CDR1 DFQATT and CDR2 SNEGSKA come from the germline V gene (reference sequence). V lost 4 bases to trimming and J lost 3 bases, with 13 bases between them. CDR3 nucleotide sequence: TGCAGTGCTAAGCCGGACACCTTCTACGAGCAGTACTTC. Translation: CSAKPDTFYEQYF.

The chain uses TRBV25-1 and TRBJ2-1; 9 bases agree with TRBD2. Germline lookup yields CDR1 MGHDK and CDR2 SYGVNS. V gave up 7 bases and J gave up 7 bases; unmatched junction bases: 5. This CDR3 contains 13 residues. The CDR3 coding sequence is TGTGCCAGCACTGTAGCGGGAGAGAATGAGCAGTTCTTC. This gives the protein CASTVAGENEQFF.

To note about this clonotype: A much larger clonotype is one base distant, so this may be a read error. The V gene is TRBV24-1, the J gene TRBJ1-5, with 10 bases matching TRBD1. V was clipped by 7 bases and J by 2 bases; unmatched bases: 7. Germline CDR1 reads KGHDR; CDR2 reads SFDVKD. This CDR3 is 16 amino acids long. CDR3 protein: CATRGGQGLGNQPQHF. The CDR3 region has the DNA TGTGCCACCAGGGGGGGACAGGGGCTAGGCAATCAGCCCCAGCATTTT.

This clonotype turned up a few times. The V call is TRBV13, the J call TRBJ2-2, with TRBD2 matching 13 bases. CDR1 and CDR2 (germline): PRHDT, FYEKMQ (reference sequence). The CDR3 runs to 16 residues. Trimming removed 5 bases from V and 6 bases from J; junction bases left unmatched: 6. CDR3 sequence (DNA): TGTGCCAGCAGCACGGGACTAGCGGGATTAGCCGGGGAGCTGTTTTTT. Its translation: CASSTGLAGLAGELFF.

This clonotype was picked up many times. The V and J genes are TRBV5-1 and TRBJ2-1; possibly TRBD2 for D (5 bases). Trimming removed 1 base from V and 4 bases from J, with 18 bases in between. The CDR3 covers 17 residues. Germline assignment: CDR1 SGHRS and CDR2 YFSETQ. The CDR3 protein is CASSLNLPEGGYNEQFF. Here the CDR3 DNA reads TGCGCCAGCAGCTTGAACCTGCCGGAAGGCGGGTACAATGAGCAGTTCTTC.

This chain connects TRBV20-1 to TRBJ1-5; D is unclear. This CDR3 has 13 residues. Trimming cost V 4 bases and J 9 bases, with 16 bases left between them. Germline V lookup: CDR1 DFQATT, CDR2 SNEGSKA (reference sequence). As DNA, the CDR3 is TGCAGTGCTACAAAACTGGACGGGCGGCCCCAGCATTTT. It codes for CSATKLDGRPQHF.

This clonotype was detected many times. The CDR3 sequence is CASTRTGLYNSPLHF. Written as DNA, the CDR3 is TGTGCCAGCACCCGGACAGGTCTCTATAATTCACCCCTCCACTTT. The chain recombines TRBV12-3 or TRBV12-4 with TRBJ1-6, with TRBD1 matching 7 bases. The CDR3 has 15 amino acids. After removal of 7 bases from V and 3 bases from J, the junction contained 6 bases not matched to a gene.

This clonotype was observed at least ten times. The genes are TRBV2 and TRBJ1-5, with no clear D. This CDR3 region has 15 residues. Trimming stripped 7 bases from V and 3 bases from J, with 16 bases between. Germline values: CDR1 SNHLY, CDR2 FYNNEI. The CDR3 loop is CASTFGRVPNQPQHF. CDR3 DNA sequence: TGTGCCAGCACCTTCGGGAGGGTGCCCAATCAGCCCCAGCATTTT.

This clonotype was picked up a small number of times. The chain combines TRBV27 with TRBJ2-2, with D possibly called TRBD1 or TRBD2 (5 bases each). Trimming cost V 2 bases and J 6 bases, with 19 bases left between them. The germline V gene has CDR1 MNHEY and CDR2 SMNVEV (reference sequence). This CDR3 is built from 17 residues. The CDR3 loop is CASSLRGQGGYPGELFF. In DNA form, the CDR3 reads TGTGCCAGCAGTTTAAGGGGTCAGGGCGGGTATCCCGGGGAGCTGTTTTTT.

V is TRBV9 and J is TRBJ2-3; 8 bases are shared with TRBD2. Looked up from germline, CDR1 is SGDLS and CDR2 is YYNGEE. There are 15 residues in the CDR3. The V and J ends lost 0 bases and 3 bases, in that order; junction bases with no gene match: 3. The CDR3 here is CASSVGAGGTDTQYF. The CDR3, as DNA: TGTGCCAGCAGCGTAGGTGCGGGAGGAACAGATACGCAGTATTTT.